This T cell receptor beta chain was identified during a study of Graves' ophthalmopathy and Graves' hyperthyroidism. The germline V and J ends were trimmed by 5 bases and 2 bases, with 19 bases remaining between them. Germline V gene data show CDR1 as SGHAT and CDR2 as FQNNGV. The length of the CDR3 is 16 residues. For repertoire sequencing, the TCR beta CDR3 regions were amplified from RNA transcripts. After a first-round RT-PCR with HTBI primers, a second-round multiplex PCR was run. TCRdb ran MiXCR on the multiplex PCR reads and lists one entry per CDR3 protein. The table lists hundreds of thousands of distinct CDR3 sequences, roughly 21% of them singletons. Many counts were recorded for this clonotype.

The sequencing input was peripheral blood. The receptor's source is a young woman with stable Graves' hyperthyroidism. The V gene is TRBV11-2, the J gene TRBJ2-7; D is perhaps TRBD2 (6 bases). CDR3 in DNA: TGTGCCAGCAGCCCCATCAGCCGGCGGGAAACCTACGAGCAGTACTTC. It translates to CASSPISRRETYEQYF.